Here is one T cell receptor (beta chain) with its context. These data belong to a study of cytomegalovirus exposure and HLA in healthy donors. J gave up 6 bases and V 5 bases, and 9 bases lay outside the gene matches. Per germline, CDR1 MNHEY and CDR2 SVGAGI. The CDR3 totals 15 residues. PCR amplification relied on 60 Vbeta primers (plus 13 Jbeta primers). The table came from immunoSEQ multiplex PCR; TCRdb's copy has only in-frame clones and leaves some out. Of over 75,000 clones listed, roughly four fifths were seen once; the top ten hold around 3.2%. The TCR comes from a man aged 25 to 40 in good health and CMV-seropositive. What was sequenced was PBMCs. J is TRBJ2-7 and V is TRBV6-5, with 11 positions matching TRBD1. CDR3 protein: CASSAGQGAFFEQYF. CDR3 in DNA: TGTGCCAGCAGTGCCGGACAGGGGGCTTTTTTCGAGCAGTACTTC.